The present TCR beta chain was sequenced within a study of monozygotic twins with inflammatory bowel disease. This CDR3 region has 15 residues. In germline, CDR1 is DFQATT, CDR2 SNEGSKA (reference sequence). TCRdb re-called the 5' RACE reads; every CDR3 protein appears as one record, without DNA. The sample features 150,000 to 200,000 distinct CDR3 sequences, with approximately 7.4% in its top ten. The chain uses TRBV20-1 and TRBJ2-7; TCRdb calls TRBD1, which cannot be checked without DNA. The receptor was derived from a human donor with ulcerative colitis or Crohn's disease, or a healthy co-twin of an affected twin (not recorded which). Source material: blood. The chain's CDR3 is CSARDPTESSYEQYF.